This T cell receptor (beta chain) was found in a study of early T cells in non-severe SARS-CoV-2 infection. CDR3 length equals 16 residues. Trimming removed 1 base from V and 4 bases from J, with 13 bases in between. Germline values: CDR1 MDHEN, CDR2 SYDVKM. Unique molecular identifiers tagged individual cDNA molecules. TCRdb fed the 5' RACE reads into MiXCR, producing one record per CDR3 protein. The sample contains some 28,000 distinct CDR3 sequences, approximately 4.2% of which appear only once. There are many counts of this clonotype. The sequenced material came from whole blood. This chain connects TRBV28 to TRBJ2-2; possible D gene TRBD1, 6 bases. The TCR was taken from an adult who was a healthcare worker with PCR-confirmed SARS-CoV-2 infection or an uninfected control (not recorded which). The CDR3 coding sequence is TGTGCCAGCAGTTTATTATTCGGACAGTCCACCGGGGAGCTGTTTTTT. Encoded protein: CASSLLFGQSTGELFF.